This TCR beta chain appears in the sequencing data of a study of OX40 agonist ivuxolimab in advanced cancers. Patients who had autoimmune disease history or got systemic immunosuppression were left out. Baseline was the first blood sampling point, followed by cycle 4 day 1 and cycle 7 day 1. This clone appeared a single time. Its antigen is not known. Study conclusions and caveats: Certain nonresponders likewise exhibited a low normalized T-cell clonal expansion. Partial responders at 0.1-3.0 mg/kg showed near-lowest clonal expansion.

Profiling relied on immunoSEQ multiplex PCR, and the TCRdb table lists in-frame clones only, not all of them. The sample has around 58,000 clones; approximately 90% are singletons. V was cut by 0 bases and J by 8 bases, with 12 bases left in between. CDR1 SGHNT and CDR2 YYREEE come from the germline V gene (reference sequence). This CDR3 spans 14 amino acids. V usage is TRBV5-4 and J usage is TRBJ2-4; D possibly corresponds to TRBD1 (5 bases). This clonotype was obtained from an adult with an advanced solid tumor such as melanoma, head and neck, liver or kidney cancer. Sample: CD4+ or CD8+ T cells sorted from blood, taken in a trial of the OX40 agonist ivuxolimab. CDR3 DNA: TGTGCCAGCAGCTTGGAGGGGATCGGTCACATTCAGTACTTC. As protein: CASSLEGIGHIQYF.